The rows below give T cell receptor beta chains drawn from one sample of a study of cytomegalovirus exposure and HLA in healthy donors. Sequenced by immunoSEQ multiplex PCR; TCRdb stores in-frame clones only, minus some. The profile covers 180,000 or so clones, with about 80% appearing a single time and 1.9% taken by the ten largest. The sample consisted of PBMCs. The receptor source for this set is a woman aged 25 to 39 in good health and CMV-seronegative. The CDR3 runs from the conserved cysteine through the conserved F or W. D genes are given only for firm matches. For some rows the clone size is stated as once, few or many, or as a class when expanded; others skip it.

j_gene,v_gene,abundance,d_gene,CDR3nt,CDR3aa
TRBJ1-1,TRBV7-9,NA,NA,TGTGCCAGCAGCGCGGAGAGGGGGACTGAAGCTTTCTTT,CASSAERGTEAFF
TRBJ2-1,TRBV4-1,few,NA,TGCGCCAGCAGCCAGAGTAGAGTTGATGAGCAGTTCTTC,CASSQSRVDEQFF
TRBJ1-5,TRBV19,NA,TRBD1,TGTGCCAGTAGCCGACAGGGGGGGCAGCCCCAGCATTTT,CASSRQGGQPQHF
TRBJ2-7,TRBV6-5,NA,TRBD2,TGTGCCAGCAGTCCGGGGGGAGCGGGGGTAAGCGAGCAGTACTTC,CASSPGGAGVSEQYF
TRBJ1-2,TRBV5-6,NA,TRBD1,TGTGCCAGCAGCCCTACGGTGACAGGGGTATTTAGCTATGGCTACACCTTC,CASSPTVTGVFSYGYTF
TRBJ1-4,TRBV5-6,few,NA,TGTGCCAGCGGAAGGGACACTCCTCAGGCCGGACTGTTTTTT,CASGRDTPQAGLFF
TRBJ1-2,TRBV5-8,once,NA,TGTGCCAGCAGCTTGAAACAGTTCTATGGCTACACCTTC,CASSLKQFYGYTF
TRBJ2-2,TRBV5-4,NA,TRBD1,TGTGCCAGCAGCTGGGGGACAGGGACGGACACCGGGGAGCTGTTTTTT,CASSWGTGTDTGELFF
TRBJ2-7,TRBV5-4,NA,TRBD2,TGTGCCAGCAGCCTAGGGACTAGCGGGGGGCTCTCCTACGAGCAGTACTTC,CASSLGTSGGLSYEQYF
TRBJ2-7,TRBV29-1,NA,TRBD1,TGCAGCGTTGAAGATGATCAGGGGGCTGATTACGAGCAGTACTTC,CSVEDDQGADYEQYF
TRBJ1-2,TRBV6-1,NA,NA,TGTGCCAGCAGGGGGGAGGACTATGGCTACACCTTC,CASRGEDYGYTF
TRBJ1-5,TRBV18,NA,NA,TGTGCCAGCTCCCTCGGTCCCAACAATCAGCCCCAGCATTTT,CASSLGPNNQPQHF
TRBJ1-2,TRBV19,many,NA,TGTGCCAGTAGTCCCCGACCGACAGGTAACTATGGCTACACCTTC,CASSPRPTGNYGYTF
TRBJ1-2,TRBV27,NA,TRBD1,TGTGCCAGCAGTCTATCATCCCCACAGGGGATCGGGGGCTACACCTTC,CASSLSSPQGIGGYTF